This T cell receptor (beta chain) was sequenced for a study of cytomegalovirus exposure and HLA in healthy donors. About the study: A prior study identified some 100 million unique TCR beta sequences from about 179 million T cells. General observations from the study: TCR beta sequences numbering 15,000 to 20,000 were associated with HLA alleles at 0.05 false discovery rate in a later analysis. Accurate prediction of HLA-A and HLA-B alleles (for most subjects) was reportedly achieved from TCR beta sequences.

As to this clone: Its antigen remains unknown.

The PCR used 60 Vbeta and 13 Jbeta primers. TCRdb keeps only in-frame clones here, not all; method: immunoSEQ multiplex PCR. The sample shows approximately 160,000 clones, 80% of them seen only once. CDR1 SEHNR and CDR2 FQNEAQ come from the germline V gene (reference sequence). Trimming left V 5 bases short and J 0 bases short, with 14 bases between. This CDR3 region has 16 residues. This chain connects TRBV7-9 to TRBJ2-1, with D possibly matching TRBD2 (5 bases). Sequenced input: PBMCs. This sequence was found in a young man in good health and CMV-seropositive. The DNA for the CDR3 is TGTGCCAGCAGCCCAAGCGGTACGAGCTCCTACAATGAGCAGTTCTTC. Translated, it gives CASSPSGTSSYNEQFF.